Following are 20 T cell receptor beta chains from one sample sequenced in a study of CXCR3-negative and CXCR3-positive naive CD8 T cells (dated by TCRdb to 2018 to 2020). The instrument was a NextSeq 550. The Human TCR Profiling Kit (MiLaboratory) was used to make UMI-labeled 5' RACE TRB cDNA libraries. The reads were reprocessed in TCRdb, with one entry per CDR3 protein sequence and no accompanying DNA. The record for this sample contains about 24,000 distinct CDR3 sequences. In total, the top ten clones hold less than 4.5% of the sample. The sequencing sample was made of naive CXCR3- CD8+ T cells from blood. The cell subset or site label of this sample denotes: CD45RO-CCR7+CD27+CD95- naive CD8+ T cells lacking CXCR3 (TNR3-). These receptors originate from a human donor in good health. Some clones in this sample may be carry-over from other donors' samples.

The chain recombines TRBV11-2 with TRBJ2-7; TCRdb selects TRBD1, and the lack of DNA leaves this call unchecked. The length of the CDR3 is 16 residues. Germline CDR1 SGHAT, CDR2 FQNNGV. CDR3 in amino acids: CASSYDRVVSFYEQYF.

The gene calls are TRBV20-1 and TRBJ2-1; no DNA is available, so the TRBD2 call from TCRdb remains unchecked. CDR3 size: 14 residues. In germline, CDR1 is DFQATT, CDR2 SNEGSKA (reference sequence). The CDR3 protein is CSARALLQYNEQFF.

In terms of frequency, this clonotype is medium-sized. The V and J genes are TRBV20-1 and TRBJ2-2. Germline V gene lookup returns CDR1 DFQATT and CDR2 SNEGSKA (reference sequence). The CDR3 is 15 amino acids. CDR3 protein: CSVATFGVNTGELFF.

The chain is built from TRBV29-1 and TRBJ2-7; TCRdb gives TRBD1 as the D gene, but with no DNA this cannot be confirmed. Germline-derived CDR1 and CDR2 are SQVTM and ANQGSEA. CDR3 length: 12 amino acids. This CDR3 is CSVVDRLDEQYF.

This chain joins TRBV3-1 and TRBJ2-7; absent DNA, TCRdb's TRBD2 call cannot be checked. Germline CDR1 is LGHDT and CDR2 is YNNKEL (reference sequence). The CDR3 runs 13 residues. The CDR3: CASSQDEGIEQYF.

The chain is built from TRBV7-9 and TRBJ2-1; TCRdb gives TRBD1 as the D gene, but with no DNA this cannot be confirmed. This CDR3 contains 16 residues. CDR1 and CDR2 (germline): SEHNR, FQNEAQ (reference sequence). Here the CDR3 reads CASSLPDRVGYNEQFF.

V is TRBV5-4 and J is TRBJ2-7; TCRdb selects TRBD1, and the lack of DNA leaves this call unchecked. Per germline, CDR1 SGHNT and CDR2 YYREEE (reference sequence). This CDR3 contains 12 residues. The chain's CDR3 is CASSEGVYEQYF.

The chain combines TRBV7-9 with TRBJ2-4; there is no DNA to check the TCRdb D call of TRBD1. The germline V gene encodes CDR1 SEHNR and CDR2 FQNEAQ (reference sequence). CDR3 length: 13 amino acids. CDR3 region: CASSSRDADIQYF.

This chain joins TRBV7-6 and TRBJ2-7; TCRdb selects TRBD1, and the lack of DNA leaves this call unchecked. CDR3 length: 14 residues. Per germline, CDR1 SGHVS and CDR2 FNYEAQ. The CDR3 sequence: CASSSTDSTYEQYF.

This clonotype is identified as medium-sized from frequency. The chain uses TRBV20-1 and TRBJ2-3; no DNA is available, so the TRBD2 call from TCRdb remains unchecked. Germline CDR1 DFQATT, CDR2 SNEGSKA (reference sequence). The CDR3 length is 19 residues. The CDR3 sequence: CSARNSGSGPTWGTDTQYF.

The rearrangement joins TRBV7-9 to TRBJ2-7; the D call of TRBD1 rests on TCRdb alone, since no DNA is present to check it. The V gene's germline CDR1 is SEHNR and CDR2 FQNEAQ (reference sequence). This CDR3 is 12 amino acids long. The CDR3 loop is CASNTGFNEQYF.

The rearrangement uses TRBV7-9 and TRBJ2-5; TCRdb selects TRBD1, and the lack of DNA leaves this call unchecked. There are 15 residues in the CDR3. Germline lookup yields CDR1 SEHNR and CDR2 FQNEAQ (reference sequence). CDR3 region: CASSSPTSGDSTQYF.

The rearrangement links TRBV12-3 or TRBV12-4 to TRBJ2-7; TCRdb proposes TRBD1, but this gene call is untestable without DNA. This CDR3 comprises 13 residues. The CDR3 loop reads CASSMTGGYEQYF.

The V call is TRBV7-9, the J call TRBJ2-7. Germline CDR1 is SEHNR and CDR2 is FQNEAQ (reference sequence). CDR3 length: 13 amino acids. CDR3 sequence reads: CASSLVAAYEQYF.

CDR3 sequence: CSPNDQTNSNQPQHF. The chain is built from TRBV29-1 and TRBJ1-5. The CDR3 length is 15 residues. The germline gives CDR1 SQVTM, CDR2 ANQGSEA.

V is TRBV28 and J is TRBJ2-1; TCRdb's assignment of TRBD2 cannot be checked, as there is no DNA. CDR1 is MDHEN and CDR2 is SYDVKM in the germline V gene. The CDR3 sequence is 16 residues long. The CDR3 protein is CASSTRRAGPRNEQFF.

The chain uses TRBV12-3 or TRBV12-4 and TRBJ2-5; with no DNA, the TCRdb D assignment of TRBD1 cannot be verified. This CDR3 comprises 14 residues. CDR3 sequence: CASMNPGMEETQYF.

The V call is TRBV14, the J call TRBJ2-1; the D call of TRBD2 rests on TCRdb alone, since no DNA is present to check it. The CDR3 has 16 residues. Looked up from germline, CDR1 is SGHDN and CDR2 is FVKESK. The CDR3: CASSRPIADLYNEQFF.

The chain joins TRBV29-1 to TRBJ2-3; no DNA is available, so the TRBD1 call from TCRdb remains unchecked. The CDR3 is 15 amino acids. Germline V gene lookup returns CDR1 SQVTM and CDR2 ANQGSEA. The CDR3 reads CSVEREGGTTDTQYF.

The V gene is TRBV6-4, the J gene TRBJ1-2; TCRdb gives TRBD1 as the D gene, but with no DNA this cannot be confirmed. The CDR3 sequence is 13 residues long. Germline assignment: CDR1 MRHNA and CDR2 SNTAGT. CDR3 region: CASSDGQHYGYTF.